This T cell receptor (beta chain) derives from a study of blood T cells in healthy people across ages. Study overall: About one barcoded beta molecule per two T cells was captured by template switching.

A J-beta primer mix and a sample-barcoded 5' primer were used in a second PCR of roughly 7 to 12 cycles. The study obtained at least 2.5 million CDR3-containing paired-end reads from every sample. Each CDR3 protein is one row after TCRdb ran MiXCR on the 5' RACE reads. The sample carries around 1.5 million distinct CDR3 sequences, 30% to 40% recorded once. Overall study findings and caveats: With donor CMV status unknown, expanded clonotype changes were possibly confounded.

The V end was cut by 4 bases, the J end by 2 bases, with 7 bases between. The CDR3 consists of 12 residues. Germline CDR1 reads DFQATT; CDR2 reads SNEGSKA (reference sequence). Regarding this clonotype: Its antigen is unknown.

The genes are TRBV20-1 and TRBJ2-3; D perhaps matches TRBD2 (5 bases). The receptor was derived from a woman aged 30 to 39 in good health. Sequenced material: blood. The CDR3 spells CSAKEDTDTQYF. The CDR3 nucleotides are TGCAGTGCTAAGGAGGACACAGATACGCAGTATTTT.